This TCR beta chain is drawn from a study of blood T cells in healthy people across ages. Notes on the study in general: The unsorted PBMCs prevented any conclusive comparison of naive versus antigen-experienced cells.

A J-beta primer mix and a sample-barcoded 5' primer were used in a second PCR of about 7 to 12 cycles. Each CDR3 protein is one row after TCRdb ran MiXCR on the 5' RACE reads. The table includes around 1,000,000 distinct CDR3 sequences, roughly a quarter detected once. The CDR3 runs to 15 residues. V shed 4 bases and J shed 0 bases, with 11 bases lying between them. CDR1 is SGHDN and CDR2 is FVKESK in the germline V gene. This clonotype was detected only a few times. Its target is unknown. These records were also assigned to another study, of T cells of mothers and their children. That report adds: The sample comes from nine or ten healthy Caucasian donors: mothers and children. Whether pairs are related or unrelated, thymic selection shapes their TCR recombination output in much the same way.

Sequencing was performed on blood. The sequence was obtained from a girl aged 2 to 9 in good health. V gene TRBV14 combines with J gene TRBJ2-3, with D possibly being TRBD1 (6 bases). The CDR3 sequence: CASSRTDPSTDTQYF. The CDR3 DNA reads TGTGCCAGCAGCCGGACAGATCCAAGCACAGATACGCAGTATTTT. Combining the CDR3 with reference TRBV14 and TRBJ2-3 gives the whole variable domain EAGVTQFPSHSVIEKGQTVTLRCDPISGHDNLYWYRRVMGKEIKFLLHFVKESKQDESGMPNNRFLAERTGGTYSTLKVQPAELEDSGVYFCASSRTDPSTDTQYFGPGTRLTVL.